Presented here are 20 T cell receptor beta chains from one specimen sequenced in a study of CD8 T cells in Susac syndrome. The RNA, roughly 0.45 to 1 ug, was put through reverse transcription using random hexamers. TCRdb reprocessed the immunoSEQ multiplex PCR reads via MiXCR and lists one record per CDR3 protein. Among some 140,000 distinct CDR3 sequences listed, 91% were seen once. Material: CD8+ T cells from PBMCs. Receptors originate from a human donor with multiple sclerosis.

The chain's CDR3 is CASSQELGQGDSSGNTIYF. The CDR3 bases are TGTGCCAGCAGCCAAGAGCTTGGACAGGGGGATTCTTCCGGAAACACCATATATTTT. This rearrangement joins TRBV3-1 to TRBJ1-3; 10 nucleotides match TRBD1. V was pared by 0 bases and J by 4 bases, with 12 bases of the junction left unmatched. Germline values: CDR1 LGHDT, CDR2 YNNKEL (reference sequence). CDR3 size: 19 residues.

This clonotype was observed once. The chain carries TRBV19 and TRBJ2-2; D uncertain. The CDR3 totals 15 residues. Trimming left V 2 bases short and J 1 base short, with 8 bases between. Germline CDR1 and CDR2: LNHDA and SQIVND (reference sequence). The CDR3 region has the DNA TGTGCCAGTAGTATACCAGCGTGGAACACCGGGGAGCTGTTTTTT. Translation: CASSIPAWNTGELFF.

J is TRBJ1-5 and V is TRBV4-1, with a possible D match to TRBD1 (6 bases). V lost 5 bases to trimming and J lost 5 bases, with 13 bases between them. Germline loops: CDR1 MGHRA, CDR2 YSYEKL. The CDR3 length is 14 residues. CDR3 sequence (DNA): TGCGCCAGCAGCGACCAGGAGGGGGATCAGCCCCAGCATTTT. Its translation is CASSDQEGDQPQHF.

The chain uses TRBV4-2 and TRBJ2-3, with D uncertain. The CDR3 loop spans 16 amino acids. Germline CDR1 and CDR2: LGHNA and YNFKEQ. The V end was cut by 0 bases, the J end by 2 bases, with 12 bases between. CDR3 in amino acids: CASSQDPLPTTDTQYF. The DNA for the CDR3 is TGTGCCAGCAGCCAAGATCCGTTACCCACCACAGATACGCAGTATTTT.

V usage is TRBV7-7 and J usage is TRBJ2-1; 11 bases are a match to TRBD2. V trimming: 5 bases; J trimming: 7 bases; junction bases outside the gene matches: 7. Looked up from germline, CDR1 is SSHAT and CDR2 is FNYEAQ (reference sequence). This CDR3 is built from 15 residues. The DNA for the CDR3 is TGTGCCAGCAGCCCGGGACTAGCGGAAACTAATGAGCAGTTCTTC. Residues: CASSPGLAETNEQFF. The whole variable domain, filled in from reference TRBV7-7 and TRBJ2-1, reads GAGVSQSPRYKVTKRGQDVTLRCDPISSHATLYWYQQALGQGPEFLTYFNYEAQPDKSGLPSDRFSAERPEGSISTLTIQRTEQRDSAMYRCASSPGLAETNEQFFGPGTRLTVL.

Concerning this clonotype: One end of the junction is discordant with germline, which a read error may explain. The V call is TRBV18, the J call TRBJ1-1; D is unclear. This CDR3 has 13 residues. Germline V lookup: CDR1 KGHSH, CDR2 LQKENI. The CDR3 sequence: CASSPPPNTEAFF. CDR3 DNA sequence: TGTGCCAGCTCCCCACCTCCGAACACTGAAGCTTTCTTT. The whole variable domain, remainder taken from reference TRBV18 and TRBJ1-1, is NAGVMQNPRHLVRRRGQEARLRCSPMKGHSHVYWYRQLPEEGLKFMVYLQKENIIDESGMPKERFSAEFPKEGPSILRIQQVVRGDSAAYFCASSPPPNTEAFFGQGTRLTVV.

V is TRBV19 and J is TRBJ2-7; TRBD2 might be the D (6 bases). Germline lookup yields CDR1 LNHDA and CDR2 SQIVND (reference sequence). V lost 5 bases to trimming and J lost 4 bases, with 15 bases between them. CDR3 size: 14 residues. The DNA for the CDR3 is TGTGCCAGTAGTTCCACGGGAGTGGGGTACGAGCAGTACTTC. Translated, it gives CASSSTGVGYEQYF. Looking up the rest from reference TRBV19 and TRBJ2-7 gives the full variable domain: DGGITQSPKYLFRKEGQNVTLSCEQNLNHDAMYWYRQDPGQGLRLIYYSQIVNDFQKGDIAEGYSVSREKKESFPLTVTSAQKNPTAFYLCASSSTGVGYEQYFGPGTRLTVT.

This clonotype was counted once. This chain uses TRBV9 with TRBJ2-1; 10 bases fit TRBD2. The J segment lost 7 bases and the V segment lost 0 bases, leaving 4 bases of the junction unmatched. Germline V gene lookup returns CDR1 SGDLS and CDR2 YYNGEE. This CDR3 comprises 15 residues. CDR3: CASSVVAGGLNEQFF. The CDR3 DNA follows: TGTGCCAGCAGCGTAGTAGCGGGAGGTCTAAATGAGCAGTTCTTC.

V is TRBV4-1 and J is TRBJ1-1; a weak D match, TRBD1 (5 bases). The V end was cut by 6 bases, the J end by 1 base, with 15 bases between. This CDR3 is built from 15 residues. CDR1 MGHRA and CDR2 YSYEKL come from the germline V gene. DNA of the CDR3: TGCGCCAGCAGACCAAACGACAGATCGAACACTGAAGCTTTCTTT. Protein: CASRPNDRSNTEAFF.

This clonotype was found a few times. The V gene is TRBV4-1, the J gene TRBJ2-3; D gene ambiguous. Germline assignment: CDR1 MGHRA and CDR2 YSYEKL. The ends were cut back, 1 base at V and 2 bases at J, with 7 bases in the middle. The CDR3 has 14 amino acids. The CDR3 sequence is CASSQVGDTDTQYF. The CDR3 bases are TGCGCCAGCAGCCAAGTCGGTGACACAGATACGCAGTATTTT.

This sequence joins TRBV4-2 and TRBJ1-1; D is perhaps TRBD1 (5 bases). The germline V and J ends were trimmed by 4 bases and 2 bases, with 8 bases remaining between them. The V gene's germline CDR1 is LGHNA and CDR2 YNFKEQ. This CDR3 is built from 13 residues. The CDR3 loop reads CASSPTDNTEAFF. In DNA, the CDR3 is TGTGCCAGCAGCCCGACAGATAACACTGAAGCTTTCTTT.

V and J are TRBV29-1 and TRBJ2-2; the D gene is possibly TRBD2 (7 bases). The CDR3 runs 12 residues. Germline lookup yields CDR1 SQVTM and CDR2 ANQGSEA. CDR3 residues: CTVGGPFGELFF. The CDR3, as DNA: TGCACCGTCGGGGGGCCTTTCGGGGAGCTGTTTTTT.

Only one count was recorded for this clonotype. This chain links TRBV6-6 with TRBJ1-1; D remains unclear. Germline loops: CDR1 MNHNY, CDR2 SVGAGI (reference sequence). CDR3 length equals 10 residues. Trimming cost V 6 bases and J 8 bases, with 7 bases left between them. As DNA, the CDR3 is TGTGCCAGCAGCTCAGACGAAGCTTTCTTT. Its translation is CASSSDEAFF.

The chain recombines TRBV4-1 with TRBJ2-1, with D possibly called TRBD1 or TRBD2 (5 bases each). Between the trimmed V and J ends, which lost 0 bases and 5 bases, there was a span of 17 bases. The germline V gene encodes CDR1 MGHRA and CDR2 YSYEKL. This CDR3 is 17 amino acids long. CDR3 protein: CASSQDGRQGSDNEQFF. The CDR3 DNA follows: TGCGCCAGCAGCCAAGATGGTAGGCAGGGTAGCGACAATGAGCAGTTCTTC.

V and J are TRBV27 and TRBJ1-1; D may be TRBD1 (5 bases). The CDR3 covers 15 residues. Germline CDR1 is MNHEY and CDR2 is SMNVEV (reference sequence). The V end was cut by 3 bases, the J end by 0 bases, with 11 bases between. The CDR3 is CASSLDTGLNTEAFF. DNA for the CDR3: TGTGCCAGCAGTTTGGACACAGGCCTGAACACTGAAGCTTTCTTT.

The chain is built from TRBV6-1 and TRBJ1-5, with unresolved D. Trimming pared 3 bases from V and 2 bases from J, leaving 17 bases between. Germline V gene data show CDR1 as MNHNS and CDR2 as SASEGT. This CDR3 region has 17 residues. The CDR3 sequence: CASSDAMRHGGNQPQHF. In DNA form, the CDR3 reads TGTGCCAGCAGTGACGCTATGCGACATGGGGGCAATCAGCCCCAGCATTTT.

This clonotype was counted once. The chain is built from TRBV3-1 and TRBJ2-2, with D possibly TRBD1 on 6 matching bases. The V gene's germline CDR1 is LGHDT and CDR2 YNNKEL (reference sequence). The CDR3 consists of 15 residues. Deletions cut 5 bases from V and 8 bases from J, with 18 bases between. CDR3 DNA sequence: TGTGCCAGCAGCTCTCCAGGGGCGGCTAGGGGGGAGCTGTTTTTT. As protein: CASSSPGAARGELFF.

Here the CDR3 reads CASSRQGENTEAFF. CDR3 DNA: TGTGCCAGTAGTAGACAGGGTGAAAACACTGAAGCTTTCTTT. The rearrangement links TRBV19 to TRBJ1-1, with 7 bases matching TRBD1. From germline, CDR1 is LNHDA and CDR2 SQIVND (reference sequence). CDR3 length: 14 residues. Germline trimming cut 4 bases from V and 2 bases from J; bases unmatched to any gene: 4.

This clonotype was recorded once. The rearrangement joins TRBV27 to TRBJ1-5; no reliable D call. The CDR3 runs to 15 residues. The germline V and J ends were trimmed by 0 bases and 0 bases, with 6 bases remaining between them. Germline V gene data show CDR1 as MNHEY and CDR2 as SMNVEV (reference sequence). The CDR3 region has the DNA TGTGCCAGCAGTTTATCGCTGGCTAGCAATCAGCCCCAGCATTTT. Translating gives CASSLSLASNQPQHF.

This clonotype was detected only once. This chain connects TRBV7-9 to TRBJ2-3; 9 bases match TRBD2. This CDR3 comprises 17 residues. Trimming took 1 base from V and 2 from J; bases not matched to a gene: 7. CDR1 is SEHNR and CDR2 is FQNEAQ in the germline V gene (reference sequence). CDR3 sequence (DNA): TGTGCCAGCAGCTTAGGGACAGCGGGAGGACTCACAGATACGCAGTATTTT. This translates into CASSLGTAGGLTDTQYF.